The TCR beta chain under discussion was sequenced for a study of cytomegalovirus exposure and HLA in healthy donors. It was with 60 Vbeta and 13 Jbeta primers that the PCR ran. Some clones are missing from TCRdb's copy, which holds only in-frame ones; the method was immunoSEQ multiplex PCR. The sample has some 200,000 clones; 70% to 85% are singletons. This CDR3 region has 15 residues. The germline V gene encodes CDR1 SEHNR and CDR2 FQNEAQ (reference sequence). After removal of 6 bases from V and 4 bases from J, the junction contained 6 bases not matched to a gene. V usage is TRBV7-9 and J usage is TRBJ2-3, with TRBD2 matching 11 bases. Sequenced: PBMCs. The receptor was derived from a man aged 50 to 59 in good health and CMV-seronegative. The CDR3 spells CASSSGLAAADTQYF. CDR3 coding DNA: TGTGCCAGCAGTTCGGGACTAGCGGCTGCAGATACGCAGTATTTT.